This passage covers 14 T cell receptor beta chains from one sample sequenced in a study of T cell responses to AZD1222 COVID-19 vaccine. The data were produced by immunoSEQ multiplex PCR, yet TCRdb's version contains in-frame clones alone and is incomplete. Of roughly 150,000 clones in the sample, 80% to 90% were seen once. This material consisted of peripheral blood, taken on day 0 of AZD1222 vaccination. The receptors originated from an adult in good health.

V and J are TRBV11-2 and TRBJ2-1; TRBD1 might be the D (7 bases). V was pared by 5 bases and J by 2 bases, with 13 bases between. CDR1 is SGHAT and CDR2 is FQNNGV in the germline V gene. This CDR3 is built from 15 residues. The CDR3 here is CASSAGQRTYNEQFF. Here the CDR3 DNA reads TGTGCCAGCAGCGCGGGACAGCGAACCTACAATGAGCAGTTCTTC.

The genes are TRBV7-2 and TRBJ2-2, with a possible D match to TRBD2 (5 bases). Germline CDR1 SGHTA, CDR2 FQGNSA. There are 14 residues in the CDR3. Trimming took off 3 bases at V and 6 bases at J, with 11 bases between the two ends. The CDR3 region is CASSFAGGAGELFF. In DNA, the CDR3 is TGTGCCAGCAGCTTTGCGGGTGGGGCCGGGGAGCTGTTTTTT.

This chain joins TRBV19 and TRBJ2-1; perhaps TRBD1 as D (5 bases). Germline V gene lookup returns CDR1 LNHDA and CDR2 SQIVND (reference sequence). Trimming shortened V by 10 bases and J by 6 bases, and 13 bases separated the two germline ends. This CDR3 spans 12 amino acids. The CDR3 reads CATKGRVNEQFF. In DNA, the CDR3 is TGTGCCACCAAGGGCAGGGTCAATGAGCAGTTCTTC.

The chain carries TRBV7-9 and TRBJ2-7; D might be TRBD1 (6 bases). This CDR3 comprises 14 residues. V was trimmed by 7 bases and J by 7 bases, leaving 20 bases between them. The germline CDR1 and CDR2 sequences are SEHNR and FQNEAQ (reference sequence). In DNA, the CDR3 is TGTGCCAGCACCCCATTGGGGGCGGGCCTGGAGCAGTACTTC. Its protein is CASTPLGAGLEQYF.

This chain joins TRBV27 and TRBJ1-6; a possible D gene is TRBD1 (5 bases). V was clipped by 3 bases and J by 7 bases, with 13 bases between them. The germline gives CDR1 MNHEY, CDR2 SMNVEV (reference sequence). The CDR3 is made up of 15 amino acids. CDR3: CASSFGREINSPLHF. The CDR3 bases are TGTGCCAGCAGTTTCGGCAGGGAGATAAATTCACCCCTCCACTTT.

This clone was detected only a few times. This chain links TRBV3-1 (or the pseudogene TRBV3-2) with TRBJ1-3; D is undetermined. The CDR3 has 15 residues. The V gene's germline CDR1 is LGHDT and CDR2 YNNKEL (reference sequence). V lost 0 bases and J 4 bases, leaving 10 bases between the germline ends. CDR3 region: CASSQDPQGGNTIYF. CDR3 DNA sequence: TGTGCCAGCAGCCAAGATCCCCAAGGAGGAAACACCATATATTTT.

The chain joins TRBV5-1 to TRBJ1-4, with 11 bases lining up with TRBD1. There are 18 residues in the CDR3. Looked up from germline, CDR1 is SGHRS and CDR2 is YFSETQ. V shed 4 bases, J shed 1 base, and the junction held 9 bases outside the gene matches. The DNA of the CDR3 is TGCGCCAGCAGCCCCGGACAGGGGGCGATGGGAACTAATGAAAAACTGTTTTTT. Amino acid sequence: CASSPGQGAMGTNEKLFF.

The V call is TRBV6-5, the J call TRBJ1-2, with D unresolved. Germline V gives CDR1 MNHEY, CDR2 SVGAGI. Trimming took off 0 bases at V and 7 bases at J, with 15 bases between the two ends. The CDR3 has 15 residues. The DNA for the CDR3 is TGTGCCAGCAGTTACTCGATGGGAGGTATTGGTGGCTACACCTTC. This sequence encodes CASSYSMGGIGGYTF.

CDR3 residues: CASSRGATGELFF. In nucleotides, the CDR3 is TGTGCCAGCAGCCGGGGGGCTACCGGGGAGCTGTTTTTT. The chain links TRBV3-1 (or the pseudogene TRBV3-2) to TRBJ2-2; D is tentatively TRBD1 or TRBD2 (6 bases each). The CDR3 contains 13 residues. V lost 4 bases, J lost 5 bases, and 8 bases lay in between. The germline gives CDR1 LGHDT, CDR2 YNNKEL (reference sequence).

The chain couples TRBV28 to TRBJ2-7, with 9 bases that match TRBD2. The trim removed 10 bases at V and 4 bases at J, leaving 8 bases unmatched. The CDR3 contains 13 residues. Germline CDR1 MDHEN, CDR2 SYDVKM. The CDR3 DNA is TGTGCCACCTTCGGGACTAGCACTTACGAGCAGTACTTC. It codes for CATFGTSTYEQYF.

The gene calls are TRBV2 and TRBJ1-6; 9 bases align to TRBD1. This CDR3 has 13 residues. The trim removed 6 bases at V and 10 bases at J, leaving 4 bases unmatched. Germline CDR1 reads SNHLY; CDR2 reads FYNNEI. CDR3 bases: TGTGCCAGCAGGGACAGGGGATTGTCACCCCTCCACTTT. It specifies CASRDRGLSPLHF.

This CDR3 reads CASSPSSSFPSPLHF. CDR3 nucleotide sequence: TGTGCCAGCAGCCCCAGTTCGTCCTTTCCTTCACCCCTCCACTTT. This sequence joins TRBV7-6 and TRBJ1-6; D gene unclear. Trimming took off 5 bases at V and 9 bases at J, with 17 bases between the two ends. The CDR3 has 15 residues. Germline V gives CDR1 SGHVS, CDR2 FNYEAQ.

The chain links TRBV6-1 to TRBJ1-2; 7 nucleotides agree with TRBD1. Germline V gene sequence: CDR1 MNHNS, CDR2 SASEGT. The CDR3 has 17 amino acids. Trimming at V came to 1 base and at J to 1 base, leaving 9 bases not matched to a gene. CDR3 nucleotide sequence: TGTGCCAGCAGTGAAGTCCCCACAGGGGCGGGTAACTATGGCTACACCTTC. Residues: CASSEVPTGAGNYGYTF.

V gene TRBV7-2 combines with J gene TRBJ2-3; 8 bases align to TRBD2. V lost 8 bases, J lost 2 bases, and 6 bases stayed unmatched. The CDR3 has 14 residues. CDR1 and CDR2 from the germline V gene are SGHTA and FQGNSA. The CDR3: CASGTSGFTDTQYF. The CDR3, as DNA: TGTGCCAGCGGCACTAGCGGATTCACAGATACGCAGTATTTT. Combining the CDR3 with reference TRBV7-2 and TRBJ2-3 gives the whole variable domain GAGVSQSPSNKVTEKGKDVELRCDPISGHTALYWYRQSLGQGLEFLIYFQGNSAPDKSGLPSDRFSAERTGGSVSTLTIQRTQQEDSAVYLCASGTSGFTDTQYFGPGTRLTVL.